This T cell receptor beta chain was sequenced during a study of T cells in localized non-small cell lung cancer. Notes on the study in general: Clonality peaked in uninvolved adjacent lung rather than tumor.

TCRdb's table, derived via immunoSEQ multiplex PCR, lists solely in-frame clones and lacks some. The sample has tens of thousands of clones, 65% to 90% seen once; the top ten hold around 4.2%. On this clone itself: Its specificity is unknown.

The CDR3 extends over 17 amino acids. The V end lost 3 bases, the J end lost 5 bases, and 22 bases lay between the germline ends. Germline-derived CDR1 and CDR2 are KGHSH and LQKENI. V is TRBV18 and J is TRBJ1-1, with D possibly TRBD1 on 6 matching bases. The sequencing here drew on peripheral blood, taken before any cancer treatment. The receptor's source is a male donor aged 60 or over with stage III lung adenocarcinoma. The CDR3 spells CASSPPLKRGAGTEAFF. CDR3 bases: TGTGCCAGCTCACCCCCCCTTAAGCGGGGGGCAGGAACTGAAGCTTTCTTT.